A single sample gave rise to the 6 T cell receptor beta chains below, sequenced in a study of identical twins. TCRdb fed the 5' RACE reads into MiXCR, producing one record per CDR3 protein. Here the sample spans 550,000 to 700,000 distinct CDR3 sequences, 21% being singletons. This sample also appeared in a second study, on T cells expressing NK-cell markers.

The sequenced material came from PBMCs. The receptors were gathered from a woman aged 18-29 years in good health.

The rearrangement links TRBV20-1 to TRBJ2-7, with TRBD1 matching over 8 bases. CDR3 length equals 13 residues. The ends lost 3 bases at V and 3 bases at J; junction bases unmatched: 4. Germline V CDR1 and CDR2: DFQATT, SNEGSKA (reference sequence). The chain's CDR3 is CSASRTGCYEQYF. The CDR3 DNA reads TGCAGTGCTAGTAGGACAGGGTGCTACGAGCAGTACTTC.

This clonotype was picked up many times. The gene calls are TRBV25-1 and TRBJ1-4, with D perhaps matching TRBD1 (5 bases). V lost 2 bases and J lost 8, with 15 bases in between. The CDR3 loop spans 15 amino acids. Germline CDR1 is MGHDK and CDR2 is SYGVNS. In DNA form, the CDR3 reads TGTGCCAGCAGTGAAACCGTCGCCTCAGGGGAAAAACTGTTTTTT. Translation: CASSETVASGEKLFF.

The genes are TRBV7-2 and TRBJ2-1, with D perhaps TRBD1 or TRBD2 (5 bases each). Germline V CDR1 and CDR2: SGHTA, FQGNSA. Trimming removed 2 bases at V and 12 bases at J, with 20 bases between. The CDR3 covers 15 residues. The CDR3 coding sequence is TGTGCCAGCAGCTTATTTCGCCCGGGGCCCGCGGGGCAGTTCTTC. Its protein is CASSLFRPGPAGQFF.

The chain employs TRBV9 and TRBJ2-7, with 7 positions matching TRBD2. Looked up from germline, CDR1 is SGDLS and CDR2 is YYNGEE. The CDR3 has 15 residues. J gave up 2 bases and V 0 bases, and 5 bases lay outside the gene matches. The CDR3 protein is CASSVGQRGTYEQYF. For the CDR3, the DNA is TGTGCCAGCAGCGTAGGGCAGCGGGGAACCTACGAGCAGTACTTC.

CDR3 in amino acids: CASSPGFQRGTEQFF. The CDR3 coding sequence is TGTGCCAGCTCACCAGGTTTCCAGCGGGGGACTGAGCAGTTCTTC. This chain links TRBV18 with TRBJ2-1; TRBD2 matches at 8 bases. V shed 2 bases, J shed 9 bases, and the junction held 9 bases outside the gene matches. Germline V gene lookup returns CDR1 KGHSH and CDR2 LQKENI. The CDR3 runs 15 residues.

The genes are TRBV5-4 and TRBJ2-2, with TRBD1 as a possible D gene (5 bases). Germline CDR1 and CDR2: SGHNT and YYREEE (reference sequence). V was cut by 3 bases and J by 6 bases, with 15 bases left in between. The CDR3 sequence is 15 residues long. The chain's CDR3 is CASSSTVRSPGELFF. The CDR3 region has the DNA TGTGCCAGCAGCTCGACAGTTAGGAGTCCCGGGGAGCTGTTTTTT.